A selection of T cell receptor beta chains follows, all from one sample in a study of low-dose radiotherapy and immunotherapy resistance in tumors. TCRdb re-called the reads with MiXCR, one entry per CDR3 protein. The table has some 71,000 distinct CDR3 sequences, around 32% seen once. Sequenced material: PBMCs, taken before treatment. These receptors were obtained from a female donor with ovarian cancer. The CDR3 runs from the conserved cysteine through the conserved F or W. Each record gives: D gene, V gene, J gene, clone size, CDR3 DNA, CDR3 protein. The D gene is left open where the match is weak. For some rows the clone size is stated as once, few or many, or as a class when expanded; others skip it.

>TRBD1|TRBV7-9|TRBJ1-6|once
TGTGCCAGCAGCGTCGGGACAGTTAATTCACCCCTCCACTTT
CASSVGTVNSPLHF
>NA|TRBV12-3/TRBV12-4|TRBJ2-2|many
TGTGCCAGCAGTCCACCGGGACACTACACCGGGGAGCTGTTTTTT
CASSPPGHYTGELFF
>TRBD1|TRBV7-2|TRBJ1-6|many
TGTGCCAGCAGCCCCAGCAGGCAGGGGGCGCTTTCACCCCTCCACTTT
CASSPSRQGALSPLHF
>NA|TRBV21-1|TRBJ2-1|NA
TGTGCCAGCCCTCCGCCGGGACAGGGTGAAAATGAGCAGTTCTTC
CASPPPGQGENEQFF
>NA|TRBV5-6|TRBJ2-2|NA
NA
CASSLGLAGVGLRTGELFFF
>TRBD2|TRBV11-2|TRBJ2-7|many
TGTGCCAGCAGCTTAACGGGGACTAGCGGGAGCGAGCAGTACTTC
CASSLTGTSGSEQYF
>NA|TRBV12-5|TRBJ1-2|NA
TGTGCTAGTGGTTTGGTACAATTCGGTACGAGCTATGGCTACACCTTC
CASGLVQFGTSYGYTF
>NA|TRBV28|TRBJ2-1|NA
TGTGCCAGCAGCTGGGCCCGTGAGCAGTTCTTC
CASSWAREQFF
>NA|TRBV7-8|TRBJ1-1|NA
TGTGCCAGCAGCTCTACCCAGGGGCGACACAACACTGAAGCTTTCTTT
CASSSTQGRHNTEAFF
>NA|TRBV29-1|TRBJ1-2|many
TGCAGCGGCTTCGGGGAGGTGGGAGGCTACACCTTC
CSGFGEVGGYTF
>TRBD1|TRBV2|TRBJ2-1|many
TGTGCCAGCAGCTTACAGGGGGTAGCCTACAATGAGCAGTTCTTC
CASSLQGVAYNEQFF
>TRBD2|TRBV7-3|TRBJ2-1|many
TGTGCCAGCAGCTATAGCGGGGGGGCTATCAATGAGCAGTTCTTC
CASSYSGGAINEQFF
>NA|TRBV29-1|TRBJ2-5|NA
TGCAGCGTTGGGTCGCCTGGGGGAGAGATCCCGTACTTC
CSVGSPGGEIPYF
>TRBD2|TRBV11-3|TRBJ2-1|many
TGTGCCAGCAGCTTAGATAATAGCGGGAGTACCTACAATGAGCAGTTCTTC
CASSLDNSGSTYNEQFF
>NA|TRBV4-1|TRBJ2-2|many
TGCGCCAGCAGCCAAGATCCGCGGGGAAGGGCCGGGGAGCTGTTTTTT
CASSQDPRGRAGELFF
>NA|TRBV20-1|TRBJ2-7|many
TGCAGTTGGTCCCAGGGCCACGAGCAGTACTTC
CSWSQGHEQYF
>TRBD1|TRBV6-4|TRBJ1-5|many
TGTGCCAGCAGTGTTACAGGGGAAGGGGGCAATCAGCCCCAGCATTTT
CASSVTGEGGNQPQHF
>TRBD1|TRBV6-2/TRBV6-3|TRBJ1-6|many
TGTGCCAGCACCCAGTCTCCGGCCCAGGGGGGTAGGAATTCACCCCTCCACTTT
CASTQSPAQGGRNSPLHF
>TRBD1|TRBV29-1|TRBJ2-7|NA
TGCAGCGTTGAAGTCCCCTCTCGGACAGGGGGTCTACTCCGCTCCTACGAGCAGTACTTC
CSVEVPSRTGGLLRSYEQYF
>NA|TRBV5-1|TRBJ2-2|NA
TGCGCCAGCAGCTTGGCACGCGGGGAGCTGTTTTTT
CASSLARGELFF
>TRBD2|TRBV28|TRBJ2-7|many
TGTGCCAGCAGTGCTATTAGGGGCGGGACTAGCAGTTTCCTCGAGCAGTACTTC
CASSAIRGGTSSFLEQYF
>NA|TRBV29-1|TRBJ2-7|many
TGCAGCGTGAACCGGGACAACTCCTACGAGCAGTACTTC
CSVNRDNSYEQYF
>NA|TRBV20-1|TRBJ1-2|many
TGCAGTGCTAGATTGTCGCCCAGGGGACTCCATGGCTACACCTTC
CSARLSPRGLHGYTF
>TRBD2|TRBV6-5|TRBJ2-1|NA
TGTGCCAGCAGTTACCGCGGCGGGAGCGGCAATGAGCAGTTCTTC
CASSYRGGSGNEQFF
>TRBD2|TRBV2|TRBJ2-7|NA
TGTGCCAGCAGCATCCTAGCGGGAGGAGACGAGCAGTACTTC
CASSILAGGDEQYF
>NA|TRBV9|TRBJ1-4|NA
TGTGCCAGCAGCGTAGGGGAGAGCCGGCTTAATGAAAAACTGTTTTTT
CASSVGESRLNEKLFF
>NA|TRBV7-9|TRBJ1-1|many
TGTGCCAGCAGCTTAGCACAGAACACTGAAGCTTTCTTT
CASSLAQNTEAFF
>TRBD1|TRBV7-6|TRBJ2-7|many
TGTGCCAGCAGCAAGGGACAGGGGGCCTACGAGCAGTACTTC
CASSKGQGAYEQYF
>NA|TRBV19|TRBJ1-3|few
TGTGCCAGTAAACCGGCGAACTCTGGAAACACCATATATTTT
CASKPANSGNTIYF
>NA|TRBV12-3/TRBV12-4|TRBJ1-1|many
TGTGCCAGCAGTCCACTGCGGGAAATGAACACTGAAGCTTTCTTT
CASSPLREMNTEAFF
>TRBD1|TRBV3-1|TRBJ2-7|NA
TGTGCCAGCAGCCAAGACAGGGGGCTCTACGAGCAGTACTTC
CASSQDRGLYEQYF
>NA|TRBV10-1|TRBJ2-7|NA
TGCGCCAGCAGTGAGTCGGGACCCTACGAGCAGTACTTC
CASSESGPYEQYF
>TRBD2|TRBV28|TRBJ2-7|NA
TGTGCCAGCAGTTTCCTTCCAGCGGGGAACAACGAGCAGTACTTC
CASSFLPAGNNEQYF
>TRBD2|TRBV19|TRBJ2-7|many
TGTGCCAGTATGGGGGGGTACGAGCAGTACTTC
CASMGGYEQYF
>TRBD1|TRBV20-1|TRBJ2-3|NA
TGCAGTGTAGGGGGCCCAGCAGATACGCAGTATTTT
CSVGGPADTQYF
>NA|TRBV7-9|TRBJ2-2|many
TGTGCCAGCACTGGGAGCACAGGCTACGCGAACACCGGGGAGCTGTTTTTT
CASTGSTGYANTGELFF
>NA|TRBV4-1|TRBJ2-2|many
TGCGCCAGCAGCCAAGGGAAGTATACAACCCTGAACACCGGGGAGCTGTTTTTT
CASSQGKYTTLNTGELFF
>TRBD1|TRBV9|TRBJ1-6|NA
TGTGCCAGCAGCGGAGGACCGGGACAGCCTAATTCACCCCTCCACTTT
CASSGGPGQPNSPLHF
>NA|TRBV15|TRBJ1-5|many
TGTGCCACCAGCAGAGATAAGGCTGTAGAGTTATCTGGTGTCCAGCATTTT
CATSRDKAVELSGVQHF
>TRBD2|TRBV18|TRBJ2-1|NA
TGTGCCAGCTCGCAGGCCTGGACTAGCGCACGCTCAAGCTCCTACAATGAGCAGTTCTTC
CASSQAWTSARSSSYNEQFF
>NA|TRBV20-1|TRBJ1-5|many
TGCAGTGCCACAACAACAGGGTACAATCAGCCCCAGCATTTT
CSATTTGYNQPQHF
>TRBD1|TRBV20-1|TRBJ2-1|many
TGCAGTGCGTCCGACAGGGGCTCCTACAATGAGCAGTTCTTC
CSASDRGSYNEQFF